Sequencing of this TCR beta chain was carried out in a study of T cell responses to AZD1222 COVID-19 vaccine. Overall study results and limits: There were repertoire samples only from the period after the peak T cell response.

For this clone: The antigen remains undetermined. Other DNA sequences from this sample encode an identical CDR3 as well.

Clones were read by immunoSEQ multiplex PCR, and TCRdb kept only the in-frame ones, dropping some. This table holds 26,000 or so clones, over 80% found once. Per the germline V gene, CDR1 is SQVTM and CDR2 is ANQGSEA. Trimming removed 4 bases at V and 4 bases at J, with 8 bases between. The CDR3 length is 11 residues. This sample comprised peripheral blood, obtained 28 days after the second AZD1222 dose. This receptor was taken from an adult who received the AZD1222 COVID-19 vaccine. The rearrangement joins TRBV29-1 to TRBJ2-7, with D unclear. CDR3 in DNA: TGCAGCGTTGCGGGCACGTACGAGCAGTACTTC. It translates to CSVAGTYEQYF.